The 7 T cell receptor beta chains reported below all come from one sample, sequenced in a study of cytomegalovirus exposure and HLA in healthy donors. A multiplex PCR was run with 60 Vbeta primers and 13 Jbeta primers. Assay used: immunoSEQ multiplex PCR; TCRdb lists only in-frame clones, some missing. The profile shows roughly 120,000 clones, around 75% of them singletons. The sequenced material came from PBMCs. The receptors derive from a woman in her twenties or thirties in good health and CMV-seronegative.

The chain combines TRBV6-6 with TRBJ2-5, with a possible D match to TRBD1 (6 bases). Deletions cut 2 bases from V and 2 bases from J, with 9 bases between. The germline V gene has CDR1 MNHNY and CDR2 SVGAGI (reference sequence). The CDR3 runs 14 residues. The CDR3 DNA reads TGTGCCAGCAGTTACCCCGGACAGCAAGAGACCCAGTACTTC. Protein product: CASSYPGQQETQYF.

The chain uses TRBV5-1 and TRBJ1-2; maybe TRBD1 (5 bases). The length of the CDR3 is 14 residues. Per the germline V gene, CDR1 is SGHRS and CDR2 is YFSETQ. Trimming removed 3 bases from V and 8 bases from J, with 17 bases in between. CDR3 protein: CASSWGSSPGGYTF. The CDR3 coding sequence is TGCGCCAGCAGCTGGGGCTCGTCACCCGGGGGCTACACCTTC.

The rearrangement joins TRBV19 to TRBJ1-5; TRBD1 matches 7 bases. Germline CDR1 LNHDA, CDR2 SQIVND (reference sequence). The CDR3 is 14 residues long. V was clipped by 7 bases and J by 2 bases; unmatched bases: 5. CDR3 coding DNA: TGTGCCAGTACCCCAACAGGGGGCAATCAGCCCCAGCATTTT. As protein: CASTPTGGNQPQHF.

The genes are TRBV30 and TRBJ1-1; D possibly corresponds to TRBD1 (6 bases). CDR1 GTSNPN and CDR2 SVGIG come from the germline V gene (reference sequence). Trimming removed 3 bases at V and 8 bases at J, with 10 bases between. CDR3 size: 11 residues. CDR3 region: CAWRDRREAFF. In nucleotides, the CDR3 is TGTGCCTGGAGGGACAGAAGGGAAGCTTTCTTT.

The V call is TRBV6-5, the J call TRBJ1-5; 8 bases match TRBD1. This CDR3 contains 15 residues. The J segment lost 7 bases and the V segment lost 0 bases, leaving 5 bases of the junction unmatched. The germline V gene encodes CDR1 MNHEY and CDR2 SVGAGI. The CDR3 DNA reads as TGTGCCAGCAGTTACTCGTCAGGGGGCGAACAGCCCCAGCATTTT. Its translation: CASSYSSGGEQPQHF.

This clone has just a few counts. The rearrangement uses TRBV6-1 and TRBJ1-2; 8 bases match TRBD1. The V and J ends lost 0 bases and 8 bases, in that order; junction bases with no gene match: 11. Germline CDR1 and CDR2: MNHNS and SASEGT. This CDR3 is 16 amino acids long. The DNA for the CDR3 is TGTGCCAGCAGTGAAGCGCACCCGCAGGGGGCGAGGGGCTACACCTTC. Its translation is CASSEAHPQGARGYTF.

J is TRBJ1-5 and V is TRBV5-6; D possibly corresponds to TRBD1 (5 bases). Germline CDR1 is SGHDT and CDR2 is YYEEEE. Trimming left V 2 bases short and J 3 bases short, with 6 bases between. The CDR3 totals 13 residues. The CDR3 DNA reads TGTGCCAGCAGCTTAGGGGACAATCAGCCCCAGCATTTT. Its translation is CASSLGDNQPQHF.